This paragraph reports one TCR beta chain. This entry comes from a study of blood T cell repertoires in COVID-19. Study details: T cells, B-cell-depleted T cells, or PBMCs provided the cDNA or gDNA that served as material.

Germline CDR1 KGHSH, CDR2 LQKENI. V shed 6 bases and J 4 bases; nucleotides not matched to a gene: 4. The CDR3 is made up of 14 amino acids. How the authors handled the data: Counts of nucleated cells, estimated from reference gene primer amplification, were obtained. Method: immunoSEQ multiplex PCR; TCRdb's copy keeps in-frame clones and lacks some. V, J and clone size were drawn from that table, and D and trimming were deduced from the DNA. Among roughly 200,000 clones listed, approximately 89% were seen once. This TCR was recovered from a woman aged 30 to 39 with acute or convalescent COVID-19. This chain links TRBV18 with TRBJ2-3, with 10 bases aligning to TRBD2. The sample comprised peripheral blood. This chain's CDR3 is CASSGTSDADTQYF. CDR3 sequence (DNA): TGTGCCAGCTCCGGGACTAGCGACGCAGATACGCAGTATTTT. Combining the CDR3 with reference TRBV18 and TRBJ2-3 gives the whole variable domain NAGVMQNPRHLVRRRGQEARLRCSPMKGHSHVYWYRQLPEEGLKFMVYLQKENIIDESGMPKERFSAEFPKEGPSILRIQQVVRGDSAAYFCASSGTSDADTQYFGPGTRLTVL.